This T cell receptor beta chain was obtained from a study of blood T cells in healthy people across ages. Study findings and constraints: Donors of long life had a larger count of naive CD4+ cells and greater diversity than aged donors.

The second PCR ran roughly 6 to 11 cycles with a sample-barcoded 5' primer and J-beta primers. Each cDNA molecule received a tag from a template-switch adaptor that had 12 random nucleotides. In TCRdb, the 5' RACE reads were re-called with MiXCR into one record per CDR3 protein. The sample contains some 800,000 distinct CDR3 sequences, approximately 48% of which appear only once. Roughly 10 milliliters was the volume of peripheral blood drawn from each donor. The germline V gene encodes CDR1 MNHEY and CDR2 SVGAGI. CDR3 size: 15 residues. J was trimmed by 2 bases and V by 3 bases; bases with no gene match: 3. This clonotype was detected once. Its antigen is not identified.

The rearrangement links TRBV6-5 to TRBJ2-3; 9 nucleotides align to TRBD2. The sample consisted of blood. This sequence was found in a man aged 55 to 70 in good health. The CDR3 loop is CASSYLAGITDTQYF. CDR3 sequence (DNA): TGTGCCAGCAGTTATCTAGCGGGGATCACAGATACGCAGTATTTT.